What follows are 16 T cell receptor beta chains derived from one specimen sequenced in a study of blood T cell repertoires in COVID-19. Method: immunoSEQ multiplex PCR; TCRdb's copy keeps in-frame clones and lacks some. The data hold roughly 310,000 clones, with approximately 90% observed a single time. The sequenced sample was peripheral blood. These receptor sequences come from a woman aged 45 to 65 with active or convalescent COVID-19.

The J gene is TRBJ2-3, the V gene TRBV5-1, with 8 nucleotides matching TRBD2. Trimming at V came to 0 bases and at J to 0 bases, leaving 3 bases not matched to a gene. CDR1 and CDR2 (germline): SGHRS, YFSETQ. The CDR3 loop spans 16 amino acids. In DNA, the CDR3 is TGCGCCAGCAGCTTGGGTTCTAGCGGGAGCACAGATACGCAGTATTTT. Residues: CASSLGSSGSTDTQYF.

In this sample, this clone turned up a few times. The chain is built from TRBV7-3 and TRBJ2-3, with D hard to call. V shed 3 bases and J shed 2 bases, with 9 bases lying between them. The germline gives CDR1 SGHTA, CDR2 FQGTGA. The CDR3 contains 14 residues. For the CDR3, the DNA is TGTGCCAGCAGCTTTTCGTCCCCCACAGATACGCAGTATTTT. Amino acid sequence: CASSFSSPTDTQYF.

J is TRBJ2-2 and V is TRBV19, with TRBD1 as a possible D gene (6 bases). The CDR3 sequence is 15 residues long. CDR1 and CDR2 from the germline V gene are LNHDA and SQIVND (reference sequence). V gave up 6 bases and J gave up 1 base, with 12 bases separating them. The CDR3 loop is CASRSGAENTGELFF. The DNA of the CDR3 is TGTGCCAGTAGATCAGGGGCCGAGAACACCGGGGAGCTGTTTTTT.

The chain is built from TRBV18 and TRBJ2-7; 9 nucleotides agree with TRBD1. Germline V lookup: CDR1 KGHSH, CDR2 LQKENI. The CDR3 is 14 residues long. Losses at the gene ends were 5 bases for V and 2 bases for J; bases not matched to a gene: 4. The CDR3 sequence: CASSMGQGAYEQYF. The CDR3 DNA is TGTGCCAGCTCAATGGGACAGGGAGCCTACGAGCAGTACTTC.

The V call is TRBV12-3 or TRBV12-4, the J call TRBJ1-1; TRBD1 is a possible D gene (6 bases). The V and J ends lost 6 bases and 6 bases respectively, with 14 bases between them. This CDR3 contains 13 residues. The CDR3 loop is CASSRQVQAEAFF. As DNA, the CDR3 is TGTGCCAGCAGCCGACAGGTTCAGGCTGAAGCTTTCTTT.

This clone came up once. V is TRBV6-2 or TRBV6-3 and J is TRBJ2-7; D is possibly TRBD1 (6 bases). From germline, CDR1 is MNHEY and CDR2 SVGEGT. This CDR3 has 16 amino acids. Trimming shortened V by 5 bases and J by 3 bases, and 20 bases separated the two germline ends. CDR3 loop: CASSETPGVLDYEQYF. The CDR3 region has the DNA TGTGCCAGCAGTGAGACCCCAGGGGTTCTCGACTACGAGCAGTACTTC.

This chain links TRBV23-1 with TRBJ1-2; 7 nucleotides match TRBD1. TRBV23-1 counts as an open reading frame of uncertain function. The CDR3 extends over 18 amino acids. The J segment lost 1 base and the V segment lost 0 bases, leaving 11 bases of the junction unmatched. The DNA for the CDR3 is TGCGCCAGCAGTCAATCGGAGGTGGGGGACAGACATAACTATGGCTACACCTTC. It yields the protein CASSQSEVGDRHNYGYTF.

This clone was counted a single time. The rearrangement links TRBV15 to TRBJ1-5; D might be TRBD1 (6 bases). Germline V CDR1 and CDR2: LNHNV, YYDKDF (reference sequence). V lost 1 base and J lost 5, with 18 bases in between. The CDR3 length is 17 residues. The CDR3 DNA reads TGTGCCACCAGCAGAGGGACAGATTCTTCCCCCTATCAGCCCCAGCATTTT. It encodes CATSRGTDSSPYQPQHF.

The rearrangement uses TRBV7-9 and TRBJ1-4; D not certain. Trimming left V 5 bases short and J 5 bases short, with 12 bases between. Germline CDR1 SEHNR, CDR2 FQNEAQ (reference sequence). There are 14 residues in the CDR3. The CDR3 DNA reads TGTGCCAGCAGCCACCGGGATTCGAATGAAAAACTGTTTTTT. It translates to CASSHRDSNEKLFF.

This clone was detected only once. This rearrangement joins TRBV19 to TRBJ2-1, with 9 bases identical to TRBD1. Trimming removed 6 bases from V and 7 bases from J; junction bases left unmatched: 10. Germline CDR1 is LNHDA and CDR2 is SQIVND (reference sequence). The CDR3 is 15 amino acids. Here the CDR3 DNA reads TGTGCCAGTAGGCCACCGGGACAGGGTTGGAATGAGCAGTTCTTC. It encodes CASRPPGQGWNEQFF.

The chain has TRBV11-2 and TRBJ1-4; 8 bases are shared with TRBD1. Trimming took 5 bases from V and 13 from J; bases not matched to a gene: 9. In germline, CDR1 is SGHAT, CDR2 FQNNGV. The CDR3 totals 13 residues. CDR3 nucleotides: TGTGCCAGCAGCGCCAGGGGGCCCACCTCACTGTTTTTT. Amino acid sequence: CASSARGPTSLFF.

The V call is TRBV28, the J call TRBJ1-6, with 7 bases that match TRBD1. V lost 5 bases and J lost 6; bases outside the gene matches: 7. This CDR3 comprises 15 residues. CDR1 is MDHEN, CDR2 SYDVKM, per germline. DNA for the CDR3: TGTGCCAGCAGTCGACAGGGAGGTAGTAATTCACCCCTCCACTTT. Its translation: CASSRQGGSNSPLHF. The variable domain in full, with the rest retrieved from reference TRBV28 and TRBJ1-6, is DVKVTQSSRYLVKRTGEKVFLECVQDMDHENMFWYRQDPGLGLRLIYFSYDVKMKEKGDIPEGYSVSREKKERFSLILESASTNQTSMYLCASSRQGGSNSPLHFGNGTRLTVT.

The chain combines TRBV2 with TRBJ1-1; 8 nucleotides agree with TRBD1. Trimming at V came to 6 bases and at J to 4 bases, leaving 10 bases not matched to a gene. The CDR3 loop spans 15 amino acids. Germline CDR1 is SNHLY and CDR2 is FYNNEI. The CDR3 reads CASRGRTGRGTEAFF. The CDR3 coding sequence is TGTGCCAGCAGGGGGCGGACAGGGAGGGGCACTGAAGCTTTCTTT. Full variable domain (remainder filled in from reference TRBV2 and TRBJ1-1): EPEVTQTPSHQVTQMGQEVILRCVPISNHLYFYWYRQILGQKVEFLVSFYNNEISEKSEIFDDQFSVERPDGSNFTLKIRSTKLEDSAMYFCASRGRTGRGTEAFFGQGTRLTVV.

The chain is built from TRBV7-8 and TRBJ2-3; 7 bases are shared with TRBD2. The V gene end was trimmed by 3 bases and the J gene end by 2 bases; junction bases not matched to a gene: 5. Germline CDR1 is SGHVS and CDR2 is FQNEAQ. CDR3 length: 15 amino acids. CDR3 sequence: CASSLEGRDTDTQYF. CDR3 nucleotides: TGTGCCAGCAGCTTGGAGGGGAGGGACACAGATACGCAGTATTTT.

The chain carries TRBV5-1 and TRBJ2-7; 9 bases are a match to TRBD1. The length of the CDR3 is 15 residues. The trim removed 4 bases at V and 3 bases at J, leaving 8 bases unmatched. CDR1 and CDR2 from the germline V gene are SGHRS and YFSETQ. The CDR3 sequence is CASSPGTGHNYEQYF. As DNA, the CDR3 is TGCGCCAGCAGCCCTGGGACAGGGCATAACTACGAGCAGTACTTC. The full variable domain, in which reference TRBV5-1 and TRBJ2-7 provide the parts outside the CDR3, is KAGVTQTPRYLIKTRGQQVTLSCSPISGHRSVSWYQQTPGQGLQFLFEYFSETQRNKGNFPGRFSGRQFSNSRSEMNVSTLELGDSALYLCASSPGTGHNYEQYFGPGTRLTVT.

The genes are TRBV30 and TRBJ2-7, with D possibly being TRBD2 (6 bases). The CDR3 has 13 amino acids. Germline V CDR1 and CDR2: GTSNPN, SVGIG (reference sequence). The CDR3 DNA sequence: TGTTCCGTGGGGGGATCCCTAACCTACGAGCAGTACTTC. Residues: CSVGGSLTYEQYF. The variable domain in full, completed from reference TRBV30 and TRBJ2-7, reads SQTIHQWPATLVQPVGSPLSLECTVEGTSNPNLYWYRQAAGRGLQLLFYSVGIGQISSEVPQNLSASRPQDRQFILSSKKLLLSDSGFYLCSVGGSLTYEQYFGPGTRLTVT.